This T cell receptor beta chain was sequenced for a study of blood T cell repertoires in COVID-19. Looked up from germline, CDR1 is LGHDT and CDR2 is YNNKEL (reference sequence). V was pared by 0 bases and J by 1 base, with 9 bases between. CDR3 size: 15 residues. The data were produced by immunoSEQ multiplex PCR, yet TCRdb's version contains in-frame clones alone and is incomplete. The sample yields approximately 350,000 clones, roughly 90% seen once. The chain couples TRBV3-1 (or the pseudogene TRBV3-2) to TRBJ1-1, with no clear D. Sequences were obtained from peripheral blood. The TCR sequence derives from a man between 35 and 55 years old with acute or convalescent COVID-19. Here the CDR3 reads CASSQDVVKNTEAFF. The CDR3 nucleotides are TGTGCCAGCAGCCAAGACGTAGTCAAGAACACTGAAGCTTTCTTT.